This T cell receptor (beta chain) comes out of a study of cytomegalovirus exposure and HLA in healthy donors. CDR1 is MDHEN and CDR2 is SYDVKM in the germline V gene. V was trimmed by 4 bases and J by 8 bases, leaving 8 bases between them. The CDR3 sequence is 11 residues long. Use of 60 Vbeta and 13 Jbeta primers characterized the PCR. Measured with immunoSEQ multiplex PCR; TCRdb has only the in-frame clones, and not every one. Counted here are around 88,000 clones, under 85% occurring once; the ten biggest clones make up about 7%. The sequenced sample was PBMCs. This receptor was obtained from a man aged 50-59 years in good health and CMV-seropositive. The chain has TRBV28 and TRBJ1-1, with no clear D. DNA for the CDR3: TGTGCCAGCAGTTCACCGACAGAAGCTTTCTTT. Translation gives CASSSPTEAFF.